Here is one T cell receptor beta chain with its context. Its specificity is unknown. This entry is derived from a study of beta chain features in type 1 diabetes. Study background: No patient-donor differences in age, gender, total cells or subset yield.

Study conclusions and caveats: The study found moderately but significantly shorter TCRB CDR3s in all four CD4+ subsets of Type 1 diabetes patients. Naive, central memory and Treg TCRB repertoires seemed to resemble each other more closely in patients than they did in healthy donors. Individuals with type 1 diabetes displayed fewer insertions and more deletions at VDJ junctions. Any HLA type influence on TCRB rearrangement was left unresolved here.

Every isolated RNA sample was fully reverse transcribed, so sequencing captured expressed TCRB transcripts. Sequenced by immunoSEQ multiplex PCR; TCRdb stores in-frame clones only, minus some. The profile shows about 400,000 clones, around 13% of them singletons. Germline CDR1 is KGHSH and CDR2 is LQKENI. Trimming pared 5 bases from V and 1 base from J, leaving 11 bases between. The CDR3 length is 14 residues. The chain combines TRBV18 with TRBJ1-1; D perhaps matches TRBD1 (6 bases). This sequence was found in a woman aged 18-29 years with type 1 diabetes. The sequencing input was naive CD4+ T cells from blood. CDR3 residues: CASSLHRENTEAFF. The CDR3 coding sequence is TGTGCCAGCTCATTGCACAGGGAGAACACTGAAGCTTTCTTT.